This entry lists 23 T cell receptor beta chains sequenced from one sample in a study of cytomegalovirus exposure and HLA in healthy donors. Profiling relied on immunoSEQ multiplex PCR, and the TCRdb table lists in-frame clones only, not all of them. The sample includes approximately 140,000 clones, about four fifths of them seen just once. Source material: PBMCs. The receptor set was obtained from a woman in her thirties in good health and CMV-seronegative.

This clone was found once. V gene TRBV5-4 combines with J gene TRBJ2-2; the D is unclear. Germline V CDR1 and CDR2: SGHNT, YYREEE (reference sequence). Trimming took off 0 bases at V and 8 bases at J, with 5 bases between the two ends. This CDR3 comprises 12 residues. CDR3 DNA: TGTGCCAGCAGCTTGGATCGGGGGGAGCTGTTTTTT. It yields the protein CASSLDRGELFF.

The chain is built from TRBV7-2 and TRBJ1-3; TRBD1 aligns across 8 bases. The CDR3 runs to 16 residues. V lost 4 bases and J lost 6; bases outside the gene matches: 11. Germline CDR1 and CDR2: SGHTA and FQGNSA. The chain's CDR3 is CASSSQGALVENTIYF. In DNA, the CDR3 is TGTGCCAGCAGCTCCCAGGGGGCGCTAGTTGAAAACACCATATATTTT.

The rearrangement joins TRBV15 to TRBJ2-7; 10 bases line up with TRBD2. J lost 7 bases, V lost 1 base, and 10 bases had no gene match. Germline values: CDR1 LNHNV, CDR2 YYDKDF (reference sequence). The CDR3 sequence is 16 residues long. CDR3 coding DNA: TGTGCCACCAGCAGAGGATCAAGCGGGGGGGCAAGTGAGCAGTACTTC. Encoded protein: CATSRGSSGGASEQYF.

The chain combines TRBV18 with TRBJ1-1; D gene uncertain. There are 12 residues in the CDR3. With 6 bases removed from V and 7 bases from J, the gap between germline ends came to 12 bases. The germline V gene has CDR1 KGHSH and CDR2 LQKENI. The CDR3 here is CASSPRHIEAFF. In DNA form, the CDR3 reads TGTGCCAGCTCTCCAAGACATATTGAAGCTTTCTTT.

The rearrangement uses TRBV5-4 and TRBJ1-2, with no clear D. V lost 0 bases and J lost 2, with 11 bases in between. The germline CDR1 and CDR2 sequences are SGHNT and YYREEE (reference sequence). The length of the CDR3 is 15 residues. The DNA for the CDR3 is TGTGCCAGCAGCTTGGCCTTTACAGTCAACTATGGCTACACCTTC. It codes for CASSLAFTVNYGYTF.

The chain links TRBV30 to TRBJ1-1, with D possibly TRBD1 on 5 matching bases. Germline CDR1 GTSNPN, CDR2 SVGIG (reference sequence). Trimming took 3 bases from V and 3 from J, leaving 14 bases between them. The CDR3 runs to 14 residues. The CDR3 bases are TGTGCCTGGAGACGGGGGGGACGGGACACTGAAGCTTTCTTT. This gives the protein CAWRRGGRDTEAFF. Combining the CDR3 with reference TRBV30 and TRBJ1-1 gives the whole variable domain SQTIHQWPATLVQPVGSPLSLECTVEGTSNPNLYWYRQAAGRGLQLLFYSVGIGQISSEVPQNLSASRPQDRQFILSSKKLLLSDSGFYLCAWRRGGRDTEAFFGQGTRLTVV.

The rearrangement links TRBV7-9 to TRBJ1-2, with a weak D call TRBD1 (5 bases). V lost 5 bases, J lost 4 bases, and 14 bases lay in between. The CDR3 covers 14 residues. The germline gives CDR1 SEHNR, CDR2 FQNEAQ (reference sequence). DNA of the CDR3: TGTGCCAGCAGCACCATCAGGGTTAGCTATGGCTACACCTTC. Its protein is CASSTIRVSYGYTF. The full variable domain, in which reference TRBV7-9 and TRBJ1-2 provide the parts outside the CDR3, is DTGVSQNPRHKITKRGQNVTFRCDPISEHNRLYWYRQTLGQGPEFLTYFQNEAQLEKSRLLSDRFSAERPKGSFSTLEIQRTEQGDSAMYLCASSTIRVSYGYTFGSGTRLTVV.

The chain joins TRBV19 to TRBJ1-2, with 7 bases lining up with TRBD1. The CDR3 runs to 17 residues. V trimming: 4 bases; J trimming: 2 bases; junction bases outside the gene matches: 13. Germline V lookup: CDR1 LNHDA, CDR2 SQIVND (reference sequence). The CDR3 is CASSTQPPGQQNYGYTF. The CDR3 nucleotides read TGTGCCAGTAGTACCCAGCCTCCGGGACAGCAGAACTATGGCTACACCTTC.

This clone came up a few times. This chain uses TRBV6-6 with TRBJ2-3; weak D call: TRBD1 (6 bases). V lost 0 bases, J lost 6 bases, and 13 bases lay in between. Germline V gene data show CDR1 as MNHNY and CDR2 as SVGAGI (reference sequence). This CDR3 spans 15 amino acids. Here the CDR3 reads CASSYSSQGLDTQYF. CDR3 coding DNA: TGTGCCAGCAGTTACTCCAGTCAGGGGCTTGATACGCAGTATTTT.

CDR3 bases: TGTGCCAGCAGCCAAGGCGGGGGTGCTGAAGCTTTCTTT. Protein sequence: CASSQGGGAEAFF. V usage is TRBV16 and J usage is TRBJ1-1; D is perhaps TRBD1 (5 bases). This CDR3 is built from 13 residues. V lost 2 bases and J 6 bases, leaving 10 bases between the germline ends. The germline V gene has CDR1 KGHSY and CDR2 FQNENV.

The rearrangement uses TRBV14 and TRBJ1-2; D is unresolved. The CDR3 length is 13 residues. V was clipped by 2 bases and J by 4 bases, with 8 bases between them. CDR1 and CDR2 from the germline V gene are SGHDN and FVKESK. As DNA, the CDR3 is TGTGCCAGCAGCCAAACCCTATTCTATGGCTACACCTTC. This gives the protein CASSQTLFYGYTF.

The CDR3: CASSRLAGSTDTQYF. Written as DNA, the CDR3 is TGTGCCAGCAGCCGACTAGCGGGAAGCACAGATACGCAGTATTTT. The V call is TRBV2, the J call TRBJ2-3, with 11 bases identical to TRBD2. This CDR3 is built from 15 residues. Germline trimming cut 6 bases from V and 0 bases from J; bases unmatched to any gene: 2. Germline V gives CDR1 SNHLY, CDR2 FYNNEI.

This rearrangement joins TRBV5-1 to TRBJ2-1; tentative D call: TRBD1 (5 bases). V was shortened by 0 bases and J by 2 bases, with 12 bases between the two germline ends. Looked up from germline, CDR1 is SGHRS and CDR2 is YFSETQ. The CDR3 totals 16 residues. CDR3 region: CASSLAPRGAYNEQFF. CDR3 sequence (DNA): TGCGCCAGCAGCTTGGCCCCAAGGGGCGCCTACAATGAGCAGTTCTTC.

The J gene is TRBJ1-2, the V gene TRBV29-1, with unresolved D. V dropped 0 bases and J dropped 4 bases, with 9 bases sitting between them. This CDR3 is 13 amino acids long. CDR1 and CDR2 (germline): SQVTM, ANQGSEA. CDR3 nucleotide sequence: TGCAGCGTTGAAGATCGTGGAGCCTATGGCTACACCTTC. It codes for CSVEDRGAYGYTF.

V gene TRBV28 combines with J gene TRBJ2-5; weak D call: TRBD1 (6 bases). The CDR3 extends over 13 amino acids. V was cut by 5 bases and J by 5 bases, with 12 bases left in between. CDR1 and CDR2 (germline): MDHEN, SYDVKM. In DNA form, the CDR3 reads TGTGCCAGCAGTCTGCAGGGGTTGGAGACCCAGTACTTC. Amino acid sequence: CASSLQGLETQYF.

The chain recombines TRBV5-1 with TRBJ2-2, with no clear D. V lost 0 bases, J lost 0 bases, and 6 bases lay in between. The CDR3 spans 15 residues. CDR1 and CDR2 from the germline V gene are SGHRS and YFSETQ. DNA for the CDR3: TGCGCCAGCAGCTTGGATTATGCGAACACCGGGGAGCTGTTTTTT. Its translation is CASSLDYANTGELFF.

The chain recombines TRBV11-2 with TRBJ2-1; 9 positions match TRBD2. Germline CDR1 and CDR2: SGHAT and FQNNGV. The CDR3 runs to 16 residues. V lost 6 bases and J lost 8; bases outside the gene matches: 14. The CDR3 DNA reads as TGTGCCAGCAGGAGGGGAGCGGGGGGCCCCTCGGATGAGCAGTTCTTC. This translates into CASRRGAGGPSDEQFF. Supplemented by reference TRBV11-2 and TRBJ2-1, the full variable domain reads EAGVAQSPRYKIIEKRQSVAFWCNPISGHATLYWYQQILGQGPKLLIQFQNNGVVDDSQLPKDRFSAERLKGVDSTLKIQPAKLEDSAVYLCASRRGAGGPSDEQFFGPGTRLTVL.

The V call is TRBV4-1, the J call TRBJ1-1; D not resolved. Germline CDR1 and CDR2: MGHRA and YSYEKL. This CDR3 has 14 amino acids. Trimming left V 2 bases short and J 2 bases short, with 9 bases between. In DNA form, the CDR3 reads TGCGCCAGCAGCCAAATGGCCACAAACACTGAAGCTTTCTTT. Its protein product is CASSQMATNTEAFF.

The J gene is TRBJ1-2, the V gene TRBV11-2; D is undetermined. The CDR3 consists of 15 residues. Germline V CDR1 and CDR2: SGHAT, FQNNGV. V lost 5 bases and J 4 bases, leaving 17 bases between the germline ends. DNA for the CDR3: TGTGCCAGCAGCCCCCACGGGGAGTTGAGCTATGGCTACACCTTC. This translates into CASSPHGELSYGYTF. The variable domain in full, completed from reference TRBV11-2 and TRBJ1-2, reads EAGVAQSPRYKIIEKRQSVAFWCNPISGHATLYWYQQILGQGPKLLIQFQNNGVVDDSQLPKDRFSAERLKGVDSTLKIQPAKLEDSAVYLCASSPHGELSYGYTFGSGTRLTVV.

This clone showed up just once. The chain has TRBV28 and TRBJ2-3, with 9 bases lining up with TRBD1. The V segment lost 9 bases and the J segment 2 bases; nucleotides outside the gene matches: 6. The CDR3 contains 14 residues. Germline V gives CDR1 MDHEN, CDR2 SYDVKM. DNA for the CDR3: TGTGCCAGGGGCCGGGACAGGGTCACAGATACGCAGTATTTT. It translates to CARGRDRVTDTQYF.

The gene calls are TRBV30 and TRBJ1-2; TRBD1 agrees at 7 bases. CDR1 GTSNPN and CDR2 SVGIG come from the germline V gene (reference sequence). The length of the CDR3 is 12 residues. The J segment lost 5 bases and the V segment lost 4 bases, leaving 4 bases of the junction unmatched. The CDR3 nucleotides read TGTGCCTGGACGACAGGGTCGTATGGCTACACCTTC. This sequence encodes CAWTTGSYGYTF.

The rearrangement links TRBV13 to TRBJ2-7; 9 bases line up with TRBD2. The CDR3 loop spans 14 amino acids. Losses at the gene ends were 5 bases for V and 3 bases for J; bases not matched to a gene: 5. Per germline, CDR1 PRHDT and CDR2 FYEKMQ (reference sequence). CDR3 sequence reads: CASSRGGAFYEQYF. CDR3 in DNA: TGTGCCAGCAGCCGCGGGGGGGCGTTCTACGAGCAGTACTTC.

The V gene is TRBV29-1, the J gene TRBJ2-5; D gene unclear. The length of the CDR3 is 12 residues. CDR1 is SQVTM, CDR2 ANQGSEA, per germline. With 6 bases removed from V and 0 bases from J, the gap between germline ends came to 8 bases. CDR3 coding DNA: TGCAGCGTCAAACAGTACCAAGAGACCCAGTACTTC. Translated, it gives CSVKQYQETQYF.